A selection of T cell receptor beta chains follows, all from one sample in a study of prognosis after radiotherapy for stage I lung cancer. TCRdb passed the multiplex PCR reads through MiXCR, listing each CDR3 protein once. In the table there are over 14,000 distinct CDR3 sequences, about 32% of which are singletons. The material sequenced was PBMCs, taken before or after stereotactic body radiation therapy (not recorded which). Receptors were obtained from a donor of 50 years or more with non-small cell lung cancer. Each CDR3 is given with its conserved first and last residue. The D gene is left open where the match is weak. Clone sizes are given selectively: once, few, many, or a class where the clone is expanded.

CDR3nt	CDR3aa	abundance	d_gene	v_gene	j_gene
TGCGCCAGCAGCTTGGAGGGAGGGTTAAAATCAGATACGCAGTATTTT	CASSLEGGLKSDTQYF	medium-sized	TRBD2	TRBV5-1	TRBJ2-3
TGCGCCAGCAGCTTGGAGGCAACTTCTGGAAACACCATATATTTT	CASSLEATSGNTIYF	many	NA	TRBV5-1	TRBJ1-3
TGTGCCAGCAGCCAAAATAGGGGTTACAACGGAACCTCTGGAAACACCATATATTTT	CASSQNRGYNGTSGNTIYF	many	NA	TRBV7-9	TRBJ1-3
TGTGCCAGCAGCTTGGCTAGCGACTACAATGAGCAGTTCTTC	CASSLASDYNEQFF	NA	NA	TRBV5-6	TRBJ2-1
TGTGCCAGCAGCCCTTGCACAGGCTTAGGTGAGACCCAGTACTTC	CASSPCTGLGETQYF	NA	NA	TRBV6-1	TRBJ2-5
TGTGCCAGCTCACCGGGAGGGGGGCTCTATGGCTACACCTTC	CASSPGGGLYGYTF	many	NA	TRBV18	TRBJ1-2
TGTGCCAGCAGTTACGTGGCGGGGGAGCTGTTTTTT	CASSYVAGELFF	many	NA	TRBV6-5	TRBJ2-2
TGTGCCAGCGGCCTCCCACCGCCTTGGACTCAGTACGAGCAGTACTTC	CASGLPPPWTQYEQYF	NA	NA	TRBV7-2	TRBJ2-7
TGTGCCAGCAGCTCGCGACTAGCGAGGAACACCGGGGAGCTGTTTTTT	CASSSRLARNTGELFF	many	TRBD2	TRBV9	TRBJ2-2
TGTGCCAGCAGCGGGAGGGGTCGTACCGGGGAGCTGTTTTTT	CASSGRGRTGELFF	many	TRBD2	TRBV2	TRBJ2-2
TGTGCCAGCAGCCCACGGACAGCCTACGAGCAGTACTTC	CASSPRTAYEQYF	many	NA	TRBV3-1	TRBJ2-7
TGTGCCAGCAGCCGATCGGTACCTAGCTCCTACAATGAGCAGTTCTTC	CASSRSVPSSYNEQFF	NA	NA	TRBV7-3	TRBJ2-1
TGTGCCAGCATACCCTGGGGGGCCGCCTACAATGAGCAGTTCTTC	CASIPWGAAYNEQFF	many	NA	TRBV6-1	TRBJ2-1
TGTGCCAGCAGCTTTCCCGGGATCAATGAGCAGTTCTTC	CASSFPGINEQFF	NA	NA	TRBV7-2	TRBJ2-1
TGTGCTAGTGAAGGCTCTACCGGCAACCGGACAGCGACCCCCAAATCTGAAGCTTTCTTT	CASEGSTGNRTATPKSEAFF	many	NA	TRBV12-5	TRBJ1-1
TGTGCCAGCTCACCCAGGGAAGGAGGCTACACCTTC	CASSPREGGYTF	NA	NA	TRBV18	TRBJ1-2
TGTGCCAGTAATAGCGGGGTTTGGGATGAGCAGTTCTTC	CASNSGVWDEQFF	medium-sized	TRBD2	TRBV19	TRBJ2-1
TGCAGTGCTAGAGATGATGCAGGGAACACTGAAGCTTTCTTT	CSARDDAGNTEAFF	many	NA	TRBV20-1	TRBJ1-1
TGTGCCAGCTCACCAACCGGGCAATCCAACACTGAAGCTTTCTTT	CASSPTGQSNTEAFF	many	NA	TRBV18	TRBJ1-1
TGTGCCAGCAGCCAAGTACAGGGTACCTACGAGCAGTACTTC	CASSQVQGTYEQYF	many	NA	TRBV5-5	TRBJ2-7
TGCAGTGCTAGAGATGGAGATCTGAACACTGAAGCTTTCTTT	CSARDGDLNTEAFF	NA	NA	TRBV20-1	TRBJ1-1
TGTGCCAGCAGTGAATTGGGACCCCAAGAGACCCAGTACTTC	CASSELGPQETQYF	many	NA	TRBV2	TRBJ2-5
TGTGCCAGCAGTTTAGACAGGGGGTCCTACAATGAGCAGTTCTTC	CASSLDRGSYNEQFF	medium-sized	TRBD1	TRBV12-3/TRBV12-4	TRBJ2-1
TGTGCCAGCAGCTTGGGGACCTACAATGAGCAGTTCTTC	CASSLGTYNEQFF	medium-sized	NA	TRBV5-8	TRBJ2-1
TGTGCCAGTAGTATACCGGGGGGCGCCTACAATGAGCAGTTCTTC	CASSIPGGAYNEQFF	many	NA	TRBV19	TRBJ2-1
TGTGCCAGCAGCCCTACGACAGGGATGGCCTCCTACGAGCAGTACTTC	CASSPTTGMASYEQYF	many	TRBD1	TRBV5-6	TRBJ2-7
TGTGCCAGCAGCGTAGAGAAGAAGAAAGCGGGAGTTGCCTACGAGCAGTACTTC	CASSVEKKKAGVAYEQYF	many	TRBD2	TRBV9	TRBJ2-7
TGTGCCAGCAGTTTATGGTTCGGACTAGCGCCTGAGCAGTTCTTC	CASSLWFGLAPEQFF	medium-sized	TRBD2	TRBV12-3/TRBV12-4	TRBJ2-1